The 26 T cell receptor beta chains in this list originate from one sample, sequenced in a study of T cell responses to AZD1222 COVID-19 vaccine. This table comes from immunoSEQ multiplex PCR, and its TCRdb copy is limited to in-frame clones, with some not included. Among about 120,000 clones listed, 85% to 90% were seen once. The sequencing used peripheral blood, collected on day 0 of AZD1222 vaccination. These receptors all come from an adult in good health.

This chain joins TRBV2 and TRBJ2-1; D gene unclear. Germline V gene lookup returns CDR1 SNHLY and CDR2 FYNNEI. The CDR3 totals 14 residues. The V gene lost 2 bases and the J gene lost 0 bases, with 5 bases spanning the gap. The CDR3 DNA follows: TGTGCCAGCAGTGAATCCAGCTCCTACAATGAGCAGTTCTTC. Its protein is CASSESSSYNEQFF.

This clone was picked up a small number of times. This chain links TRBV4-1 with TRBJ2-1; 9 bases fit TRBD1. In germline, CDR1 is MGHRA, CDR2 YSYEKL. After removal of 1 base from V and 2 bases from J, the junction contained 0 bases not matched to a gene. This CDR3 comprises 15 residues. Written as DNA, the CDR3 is TGCGCCAGCAGCCAAGGACAGGGGGCCTACAATGAGCAGTTCTTC. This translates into CASSQGQGAYNEQFF.

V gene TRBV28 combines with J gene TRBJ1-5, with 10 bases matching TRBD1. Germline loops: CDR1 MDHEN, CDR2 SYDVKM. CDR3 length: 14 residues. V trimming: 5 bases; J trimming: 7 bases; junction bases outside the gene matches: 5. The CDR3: CASSQTGGGQPQHF. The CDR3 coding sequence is TGTGCCAGCAGTCAGACAGGGGGCGGCCAGCCCCAGCATTTT.

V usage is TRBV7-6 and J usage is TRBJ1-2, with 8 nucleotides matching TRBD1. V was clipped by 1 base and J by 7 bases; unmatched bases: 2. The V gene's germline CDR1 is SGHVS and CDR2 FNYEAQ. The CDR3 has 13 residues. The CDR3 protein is CASSLEQGGGYTF. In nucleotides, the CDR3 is TGTGCCAGCAGCTTAGAACAGGGGGGTGGCTACACCTTC. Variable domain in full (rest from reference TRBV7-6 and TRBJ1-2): GAGVSQSPRYKVTKRGQDVALRCDPISGHVSLYWYRQALGQGPEFLTYFNYEAQQDKSGLPNDRFSAERPEGSISTLTIQRTEQRDSAMYRCASSLEQGGGYTFGSGTRLTVV.

The chain's CDR3 is CASSSGAYEQYF. The CDR3 DNA is TGTGCCAGCAGTTCGGGGGCCTACGAGCAGTACTTC. The genes are TRBV6-6 and TRBJ2-7; tentative D call: TRBD2 (6 bases). CDR1 MNHNY and CDR2 SVGAGI come from the germline V gene (reference sequence). This CDR3 contains 12 residues. Trimming took off 4 bases at V and 2 bases at J, with 6 bases between the two ends.

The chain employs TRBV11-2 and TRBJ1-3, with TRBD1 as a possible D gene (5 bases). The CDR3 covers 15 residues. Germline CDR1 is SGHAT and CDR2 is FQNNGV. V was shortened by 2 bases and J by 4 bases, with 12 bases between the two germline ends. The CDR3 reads CASSLSGSAGNTIYF. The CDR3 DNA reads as TGTGCCAGCAGCTTATCAGGGTCCGCCGGAAACACCATATATTTT.

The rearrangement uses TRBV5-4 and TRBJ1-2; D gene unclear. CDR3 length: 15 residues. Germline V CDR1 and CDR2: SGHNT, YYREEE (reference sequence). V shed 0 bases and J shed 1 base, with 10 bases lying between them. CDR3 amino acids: CASSLESGNNYGYTF. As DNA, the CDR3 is TGTGCCAGCAGCTTGGAATCGGGAAATAACTATGGCTACACCTTC. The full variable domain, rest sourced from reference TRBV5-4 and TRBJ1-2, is ETGVTQSPTHLIKTRGQQVTLRCSSQSGHNTVSWYQQALGQGPQFIFQYYREEENGRGNFPPRFSGLQFPNYSSELNVNALELDDSALYLCASSLESGNNYGYTFGSGTRLTVV.

CDR3 in DNA: TGTGCCATCAGTGAATGGGGAAGGGCAGGGGGTCGGAACACTGAAGCTTTCTTT. It encodes CAISEWGRAGGRNTEAFF. J is TRBJ1-1 and V is TRBV10-3; 7 bases match TRBD1. The germline V gene has CDR1 ENHRY and CDR2 SYGVKD. The CDR3 spans 18 residues. Trimming took 3 bases from V and 1 from J; bases not matched to a gene: 14.

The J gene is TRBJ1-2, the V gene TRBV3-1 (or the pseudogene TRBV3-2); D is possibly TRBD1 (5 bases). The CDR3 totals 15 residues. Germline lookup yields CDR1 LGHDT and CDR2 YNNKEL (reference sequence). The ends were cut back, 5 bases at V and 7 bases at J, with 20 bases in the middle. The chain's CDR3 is CASSAPQEGFPGYTF. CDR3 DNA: TGTGCCAGCAGCGCGCCACAGGAGGGGTTTCCTGGCTACACCTTC.

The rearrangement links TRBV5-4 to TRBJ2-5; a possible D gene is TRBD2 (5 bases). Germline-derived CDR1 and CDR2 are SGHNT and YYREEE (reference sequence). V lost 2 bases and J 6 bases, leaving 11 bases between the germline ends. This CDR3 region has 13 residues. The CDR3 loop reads CASSLTGVKTQYF. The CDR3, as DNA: TGTGCCAGCAGCTTAACCGGGGTGAAGACCCAGTACTTC. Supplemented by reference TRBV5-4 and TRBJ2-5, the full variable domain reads ETGVTQSPTHLIKTRGQQVTLRCSSQSGHNTVSWYQQALGQGPQFIFQYYREEENGRGNFPPRFSGLQFPNYSSELNVNALELDDSALYLCASSLTGVKTQYFGPGTRLLVL.

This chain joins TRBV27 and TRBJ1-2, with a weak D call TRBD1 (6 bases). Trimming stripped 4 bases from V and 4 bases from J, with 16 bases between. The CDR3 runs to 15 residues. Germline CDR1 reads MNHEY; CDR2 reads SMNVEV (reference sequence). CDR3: CASSSPRQASYGYTF. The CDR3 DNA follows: TGTGCCAGCAGTTCCCCTCGACAGGCAAGCTATGGCTACACCTTC.

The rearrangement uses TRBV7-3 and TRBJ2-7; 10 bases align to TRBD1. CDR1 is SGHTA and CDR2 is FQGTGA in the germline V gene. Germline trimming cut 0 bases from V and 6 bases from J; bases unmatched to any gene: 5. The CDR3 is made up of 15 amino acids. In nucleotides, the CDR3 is TGTGCCAGCAGCTTAACGTTAGGGACAGGGGTCGAGCAGTACTTC. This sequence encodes CASSLTLGTGVEQYF.

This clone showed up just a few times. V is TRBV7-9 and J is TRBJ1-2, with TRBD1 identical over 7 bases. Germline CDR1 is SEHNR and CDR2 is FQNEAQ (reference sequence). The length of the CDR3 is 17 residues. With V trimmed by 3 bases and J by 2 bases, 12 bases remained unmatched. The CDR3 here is CASSFSFPGTVNYGYTF. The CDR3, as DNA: TGTGCCAGCAGCTTCAGTTTCCCCGGGACAGTGAACTATGGCTACACCTTC.

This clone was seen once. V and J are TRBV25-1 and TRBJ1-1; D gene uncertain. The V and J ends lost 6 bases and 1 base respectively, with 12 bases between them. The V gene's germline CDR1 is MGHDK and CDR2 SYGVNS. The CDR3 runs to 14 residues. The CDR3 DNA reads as TGTGCCAGCAGGACACCAAGTGCGAACACTGAAGCTTTCTTT. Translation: CASRTPSANTEAFF. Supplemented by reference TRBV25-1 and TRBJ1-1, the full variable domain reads EADIYQTPRYLVIGTGKKITLECSQTMGHDKMYWYQQDPGMELHLIHYSYGVNSTEKGDLSSESTVSRIRTEHFPLTLESARPSHTSQYLCASRTPSANTEAFFGQGTRLTVV.

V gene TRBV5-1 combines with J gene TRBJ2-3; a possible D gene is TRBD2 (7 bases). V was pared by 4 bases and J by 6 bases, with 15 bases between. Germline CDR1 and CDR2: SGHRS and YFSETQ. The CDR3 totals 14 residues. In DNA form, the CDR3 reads TGCGCCAGCAGCCCCTCTAGGGGGGGCGATACGCAGTATTTT. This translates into CASSPSRGGDTQYF.

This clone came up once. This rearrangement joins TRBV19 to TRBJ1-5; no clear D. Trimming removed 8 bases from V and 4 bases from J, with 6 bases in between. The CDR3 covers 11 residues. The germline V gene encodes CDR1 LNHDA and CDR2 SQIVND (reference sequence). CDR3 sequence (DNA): TGTGCCAGTTTTATGAATCAGCCCCAGCATTTT. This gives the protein CASFMNQPQHF.

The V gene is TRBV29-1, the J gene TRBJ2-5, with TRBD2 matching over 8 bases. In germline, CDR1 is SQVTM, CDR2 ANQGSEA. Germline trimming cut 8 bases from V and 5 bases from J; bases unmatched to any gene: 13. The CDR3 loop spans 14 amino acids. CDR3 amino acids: CSSYGRGARETQYF. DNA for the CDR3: TGCAGCTCCTATGGGCGGGGGGCCCGGGAGACCCAGTACTTC.

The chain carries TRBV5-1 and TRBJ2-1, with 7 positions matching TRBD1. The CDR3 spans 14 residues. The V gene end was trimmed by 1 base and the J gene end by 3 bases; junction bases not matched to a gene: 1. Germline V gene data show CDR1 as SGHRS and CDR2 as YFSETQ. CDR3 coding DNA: TGCGCCAGCAGCTTGAGGACAGGCTACAATGAGCAGTTCTTC. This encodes CASSLRTGYNEQFF.

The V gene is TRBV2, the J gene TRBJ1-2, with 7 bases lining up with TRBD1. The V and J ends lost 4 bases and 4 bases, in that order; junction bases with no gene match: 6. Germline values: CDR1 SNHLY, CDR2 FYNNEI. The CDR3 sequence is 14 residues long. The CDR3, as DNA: TGTGCCAGCAGTGGAGTCAGGGGGGCCTATGGCTACACCTTC. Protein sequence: CASSGVRGAYGYTF.

The DNA of the CDR3 is TGTGCCAGCAGCGTAGCCCTGACGGTAAACTATGGCTACACCTTC. Its protein product is CASSVALTVNYGYTF. V gene TRBV9 combines with J gene TRBJ1-2; D is undetermined. Between the trimmed V and J ends, which lost 0 bases and 2 bases, there was a span of 11 bases. This CDR3 has 15 residues. Germline CDR1 and CDR2: SGDLS and YYNGEE.

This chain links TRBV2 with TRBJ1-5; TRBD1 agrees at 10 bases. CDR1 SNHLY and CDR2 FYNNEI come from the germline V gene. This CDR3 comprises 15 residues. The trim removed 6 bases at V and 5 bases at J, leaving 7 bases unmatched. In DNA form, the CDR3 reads TGTGCCAGCAGACGGGTCGGACAGGGGGATCAGCCCCAGCATTTT. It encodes CASRRVGQGDQPQHF.

The DNA of the CDR3 is TGTGCCAGCAGCGGGATTCCGGGACAGGGGCCTGAAGCTTTCTTT. As protein: CASSGIPGQGPEAFF. V usage is TRBV11-3 and J usage is TRBJ1-1; 10 positions match TRBD1. Germline assignment: CDR1 SGHNT and CDR2 YENEEA. The CDR3 consists of 15 residues. With 5 bases clipped from V and 6 bases from J, the junction kept 9 bases outside the gene matches.

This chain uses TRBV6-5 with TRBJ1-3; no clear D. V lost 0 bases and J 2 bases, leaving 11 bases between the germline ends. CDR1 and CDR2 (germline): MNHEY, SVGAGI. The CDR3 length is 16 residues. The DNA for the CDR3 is TGTGCCAGCAGTTACTCGGAGGCCAGAGCTGGAAACACCATATATTTT. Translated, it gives CASSYSEARAGNTIYF.

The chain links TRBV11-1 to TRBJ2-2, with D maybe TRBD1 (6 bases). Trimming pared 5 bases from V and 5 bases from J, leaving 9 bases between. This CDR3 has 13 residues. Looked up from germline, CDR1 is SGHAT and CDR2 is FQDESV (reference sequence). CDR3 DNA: TGTGCCAGCAGCCACAGGGAAACCGGGGAGCTGTTTTTT. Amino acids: CASSHRETGELFF.

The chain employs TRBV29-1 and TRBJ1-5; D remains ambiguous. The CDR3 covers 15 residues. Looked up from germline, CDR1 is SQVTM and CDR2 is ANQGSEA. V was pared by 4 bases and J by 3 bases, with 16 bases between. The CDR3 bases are TGCAGCGTTGGGGTTGGGGTCGGGGTCAATCAGCCCCAGCATTTT. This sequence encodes CSVGVGVGVNQPQHF.

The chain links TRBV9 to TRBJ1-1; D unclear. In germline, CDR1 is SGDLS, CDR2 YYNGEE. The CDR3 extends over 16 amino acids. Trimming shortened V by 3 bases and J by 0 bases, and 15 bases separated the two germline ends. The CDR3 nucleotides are TGTGCCAGCAGCGCCCCTCCGCAAAGGGTGAACACTGAAGCTTTCTTT. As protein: CASSAPPQRVNTEAFF.